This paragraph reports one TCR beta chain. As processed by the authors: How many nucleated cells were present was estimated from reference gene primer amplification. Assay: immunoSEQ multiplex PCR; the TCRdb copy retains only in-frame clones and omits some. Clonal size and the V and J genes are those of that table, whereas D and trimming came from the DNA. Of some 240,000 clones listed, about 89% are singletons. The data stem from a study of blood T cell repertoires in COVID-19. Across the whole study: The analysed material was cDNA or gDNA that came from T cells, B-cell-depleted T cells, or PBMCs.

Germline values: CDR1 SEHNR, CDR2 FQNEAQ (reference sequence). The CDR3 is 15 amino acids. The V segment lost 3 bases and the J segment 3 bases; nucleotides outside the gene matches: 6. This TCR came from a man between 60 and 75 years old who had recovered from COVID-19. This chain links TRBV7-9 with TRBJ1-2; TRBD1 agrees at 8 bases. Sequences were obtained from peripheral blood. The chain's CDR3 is CASSFGQGGDYGYTF. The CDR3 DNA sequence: TGTGCCAGCAGCTTCGGACAGGGTGGCGACTATGGCTACACCTTC.